One TCR beta chain is described in this entry. HTBI primers from iRepertoire and Arm-PCR of CDR3 regions yielded the TCR beta libraries. TCRdb redid the calling of the multiplex PCR reads with MiXCR, one entry per CDR3 protein. The sample yields 400,000 to 500,000 distinct CDR3 sequences, 14% seen once. As for time point: newly diagnosed GD, antithyroid drugs for less than 3 months. Following extraction of RNA from PBMCs, that RNA was used to make the TCR library. Diagnosing Graves' disease relied on the American Thyroid Association guidelines. The data are from a study of regulatory T cells in long-lasting Graves disease. Trimming took 5 bases from V and 3 from J, leaving 13 bases between them. Germline CDR1 SEHNR, CDR2 FQNEAQ (reference sequence). This CDR3 contains 15 residues. These same data were also listed under a study on T cells in Graves' hyperthyroidism and ophthalmopathy. That source reports: These patients, aged 18 to 65, had recently diagnosed hyperthyroidism lasting under 2 months. Primed by the HTBI set, a first-round RT-PCR was run on the TCR CDR3.

The sample consisted of peripheral blood mononuclear cells (PBMCs), taken at new diagnosis, from a patient treated with antithyroid drugs. The rearrangement uses TRBV7-9 and TRBJ2-2, with a possible D match to TRBD1 (5 bases). The TCR sequence derives from a woman in her forties or fifties with Graves disease. The CDR3 sequence is CASSATDPHTGELFF. The CDR3 DNA reads as TGTGCCAGCAGCGCGACAGACCCCCACACCGGGGAGCTGTTTTTT. Drawing the rest from reference TRBV7-9 and TRBJ2-2, the complete variable domain is DTGVSQNPRHKITKRGQNVTFRCDPISEHNRLYWYRQTLGQGPEFLTYFQNEAQLEKSRLLSDRFSAERPKGSFSTLEIQRTEQGDSAMYLCASSATDPHTGELFFGEGSRLTVL.